The rows below give T cell receptor beta chains drawn from one sample of a study of PD-1 blockade in mismatch repair-deficient tumors. Data came from immunoSEQ multiplex PCR; TCRdb stores just in-frame clones and leaves some out. This table has roughly 130,000 clones, about nine tenths appearing once. Sample: peripheral blood, taken approximately 69 weeks after starting pembrolizumab. Source of these receptors: an adult with mismatch repair-deficient cancer. The CDR3 runs from the conserved cysteine through the conserved F or W. The order of the fields is CDR3 DNA, CDR3 protein, clone size, V gene, J gene, D gene, CDR3 length. A D gene is named only where the DNA matches it firmly. Size is omitted from some rows. Given values are once, few, many or a class for expanded clones.

DNA: TGTGCCTGGAGGAAAGGGGACACAGCGAACACCGGGGAGCTGTTTTTT; CDR3: CAWRKGDTANTGELFF; size: NA; V: TRBV30; J: TRBJ2-2; D: NA; length: 16
DNA: TGCGCCAGCAGCCGCACCTTAGCGGGATTGGGTCACTACGAGCAGTACTTC; CDR3: CASSRTLAGLGHYEQYF; size: NA; V: TRBV4-3; J: TRBJ2-7; D: TRBD2; length: 17
DNA: TGTGCCAGCAGCTCACCGGGACCCCAGTCCACTGAAGCTTTCTTT; CDR3: CASSSPGPQSTEAFF; size: NA; V: TRBV7-8; J: TRBJ1-1; D: NA; length: 15
DNA: TGTGCCAGCAGCGTAGGGGTCCCGGGTTCCACTGAAGCTTTCTTT; CDR3: CASSVGVPGSTEAFF; size: NA; V: TRBV9; J: TRBJ1-1; D: NA; length: 15
DNA: TGTGCCAGCAGTTTACTCGCGGGAGAGGGCACCGGGGAGCTGTTTTTT; CDR3: CASSLLAGEGTGELFF; size: NA; V: TRBV27; J: TRBJ2-2; D: TRBD2; length: 16
DNA: TGTGCCACCAGCAGTGGGGGTCAACCGAACACTGAAGCTTTCTTT; CDR3: CATSSGGQPNTEAFF; size: NA; V: TRBV15; J: TRBJ1-1; D: NA; length: 15
DNA: TGTGCCAGCAGCATGACTAGCGGGGGGTCGGATGAGCAGTTCTTC; CDR3: CASSMTSGGSDEQFF; size: NA; V: TRBV7-9; J: TRBJ2-1; D: TRBD2; length: 15
DNA: TGCGCCAGCAGCTTGGGGGACGGCTCTGGGGCCAACGTCCTGACTTTC; CDR3: CASSLGDGSGANVLTF; size: NA; V: TRBV5-1; J: TRBJ2-6; D: NA; length: 16
DNA: TGTGCCAGCAGCTTAGGCGTAGACTACGAGCAGTACTTC; CDR3: CASSLGVDYEQYF; size: NA; V: TRBV11-2; J: TRBJ2-7; D: NA; length: 13
DNA: TGCGCCAGCAGGCTAGAGACTTTAGGCGCCTACGAGCAGTACTTC; CDR3: CASRLETLGAYEQYF; size: NA; V: TRBV4-1; J: TRBJ2-7; D: NA; length: 15
DNA: TGTGCCAGCAGCTCTCGGTCTGACAAACAACCCCGCAATGAGCAGTTCTTC; CDR3: CASSSRSDKQPRNEQFF; size: few; V: TRBV7-9; J: TRBJ2-1; D: NA; length: 17
DNA: TGTGCCAGCAGAGTAGCAGGGAATGAGCAGTTCTTC; CDR3: CASRVAGNEQFF; size: NA; V: TRBV7-9; J: TRBJ2-1; D: NA; length: 12
DNA: TGTGCCAGTAGGGATGGACAGGGCTTCGGCGGCTACACCTTC; CDR3: CASRDGQGFGGYTF; size: NA; V: TRBV19; J: TRBJ1-2; D: TRBD1; length: 14
DNA: TGCGCCAGCAGCCAAGAACGGGGGCCACAGCTTACGGGCTACACCTTC; CDR3: CASSQERGPQLTGYTF; size: NA; V: TRBV4-1; J: TRBJ1-2; D: NA; length: 16
DNA: TGTGCCAGCAGTGAAGCGCTAGGGATGCTTAACTATGGCTACACCTTC; CDR3: CASSEALGMLNYGYTF; size: NA; V: TRBV6-1; J: TRBJ1-2; D: NA; length: 16
DNA: TGTGCCAGCAGTGAAGCTGCGGGAGGTTCCCTTACTCTGGCCGAGCAGTACTTC; CDR3: CASSEAAGGSLTLAEQYF; size: NA; V: TRBV6-1; J: TRBJ2-7; D: TRBD2; length: 18
DNA: TGTGCCTGGAGACTAGCGGGAGGGGGTACGCAGTATTTT; CDR3: CAWRLAGGGTQYF; size: NA; V: TRBV30; J: TRBJ2-3; D: TRBD2; length: 13
DNA: TGTGCCAGCAGCCTGGGGGACTTGAACACCGGGGAGCTGTTTTTT; CDR3: CASSLGDLNTGELFF; size: NA; V: TRBV7-9; J: TRBJ2-2; D: NA; length: 15
DNA: TGTGCCAGCAGCCTAGACGGGACAGGGTTTCAGCCCCAGCATTTT; CDR3: CASSLDGTGFQPQHF; size: NA; V: TRBV5-5; J: TRBJ1-5; D: TRBD1; length: 15
DNA: TGTGCCAGCAGTTACTCCGGCAGACCCCCGATTATCTTC; CDR3: CASSYSGRPPIIF; size: NA; V: TRBV6-5; J: TRBJ2-7; D: NA; length: 13
DNA: TGTGCCAGCAGCTTAGGAGGGGTCTATGGCTGGACCTTC; CDR3: CASSLGGVYGWTF; size: few; V: TRBV7-8; J: TRBJ1-2; D: NA; length: 13
DNA: TGTGCCAGCAGCTTGGGGGCGGGAGCTCTCACCGGGGAGCTGTTTTTT; CDR3: CASSLGAGALTGELFF; size: NA; V: TRBV5-6; J: TRBJ2-2; D: TRBD2; length: 16
DNA: TGTGCCAGCAGCCACTCGAGCTCTGGAAACACCATATATTTT; CDR3: CASSHSSSGNTIYF; size: NA; V: TRBV13; J: TRBJ1-3; D: NA; length: 14
DNA: TGTGCCTGGAGTGGGGCAGCCACGTTAGATACGCAGTATTTT; CDR3: CAWSGAATLDTQYF; size: NA; V: TRBV30; J: TRBJ2-3; D: NA; length: 14
DNA: TGCGCCAGCAGCCAAGATCTAGTGGCCGGGTATTGGCTAGCGGGTAACAATGAGCAGTTCTTC; CDR3: CASSQDLVAGYWLAGNNEQFF; size: NA; V: TRBV4-1; J: TRBJ2-1; D: TRBD2; length: 21
DNA: TGTGCCAGCAGCTTTTTGGACCCAACAGGGAGGCGTGAAGCTTTCTTT; CDR3: CASSFLDPTGRREAFF; size: NA; V: TRBV7-9; J: TRBJ1-1; D: NA; length: 16
DNA: TGTGCCAGCCGAGTTACAGGGGGGAACACTGAAGCTTTCTTT; CDR3: CASRVTGGNTEAFF; size: NA; V: TRBV27; J: TRBJ1-1; D: TRBD1; length: 14
DNA: TGTGCCAGCAGCTTGGTTCGGGAGAGCGACAATGAGCAGTTCTTC; CDR3: CASSLVRESDNEQFF; size: NA; V: TRBV5-5; J: TRBJ2-1; D: NA; length: 15
DNA: TGTGCCAGCAGTTACATGGGCCGGGAGCAGTACTTC; CDR3: CASSYMGREQYF; size: few; V: TRBV6-5; J: TRBJ2-7; D: NA; length: 12
DNA: TGTGCCAGCCGAAATTTAGACGGGGGCGACTACACCGGGGAGCTGTTTTTT; CDR3: CASRNLDGGDYTGELFF; size: NA; V: TRBV7-6; J: TRBJ2-2; D: NA; length: 17
DNA: TGTGCCAGCAGCTTAAAAGATACGCAGTATTTT; CDR3: CASSLKDTQYF; size: once; V: TRBV7-2; J: TRBJ2-3; D: NA; length: 11
DNA: TGTGCCAGCAGCCTCACTAGTAACGGATATACGCAGTATTTT; CDR3: CASSLTSNGYTQYF; size: NA; V: TRBV5-5; J: TRBJ2-3; D: NA; length: 14
DNA: TGTGCCAGCAGCTCTGCAGGGACTAATGAAAAACTGTTTTTT; CDR3: CASSSAGTNEKLFF; size: NA; V: TRBV13; J: TRBJ1-4; D: NA; length: 14
DNA: TGTGCCAGCAGCTTGGGTAGTTGGTGGGGACCCTACGAGCAGTACTTC; CDR3: CASSLGSWWGPYEQYF; size: NA; V: TRBV5-6; J: TRBJ2-7; D: NA; length: 16
DNA: TGTGCCAGCAGCCCGACTAGCGGGGGCTGGTACGAGCAGTACTTC; CDR3: CASSPTSGGWYEQYF; size: once; V: TRBV5-4; J: TRBJ2-7; D: TRBD2; length: 15
DNA: TGTGCCAGCAGCTCCCTAGCGGGGAAGAGGTACAATGAGCAGTTCTTC; CDR3: CASSSLAGKRYNEQFF; size: NA; V: TRBV11-2; J: TRBJ2-1; D: TRBD2; length: 16